These T cell receptor beta chains were read from a single sample in a study of beta chain features in type 1 diabetes. Here immunoSEQ multiplex PCR was the method, and the copy in TCRdb shows in-frame clones only, minus some. In the table there are about 360,000 clones, around 13% of which are singletons. Sequences were obtained from naive CD4+ T cells from blood. The receptor set was obtained from a man between 18 and 35 years old in good health. CDR3s leave out the opening cysteine and the closing phenylalanine or tryptophan. Each record gives: V gene, J gene, D gene, CDR3 protein. A D gene is named only where the DNA matches it firmly.

TRBV9	TRBJ2-1	.	ASSPSSSEQF
TRBV5-1	TRBJ2-6	TRBD1	ASSTHQTGVSSGANVLT
TRBV30	TRBJ2-3	TRBD1	AWSRQGSMVTQY
TRBV5-4	TRBJ1-4	.	ASSLRSTLGEKLF
TRBV9	TRBJ2-5	.	ASSVDPGQETQY
TRBV9	TRBJ1-3	.	ASSGILSGNTIY
TRBV2	TRBJ2-7	TRBD1	ASKVRTGAYEQY
TRBV30	TRBJ2-7	.	AWSKRQAYEQY
TRBV18	TRBJ2-6	TRBD2	ASSPRRRTSDTGANVLT
TRBV9	TRBJ2-3	.	ASSASLGFTDTQY
TRBV6-5	TRBJ1-6	.	ASSLLDSPLH
TRBV5-6	TRBJ1-1	.	ASSLFGHKQGTEAF
TRBV15	TRBJ2-6	.	ATSRDLQPSGANVLT
TRBV18	TRBJ2-3	TRBD1	ASSVTGGDTQY
TRBV5-1	TRBJ2-1	TRBD2	ASSPPSGIAYNEQF
TRBV13	TRBJ1-3	TRBD1	ASSFLDRGNTIY
TRBV5-1	TRBJ1-4	.	ASSSQPGQNEKLF
TRBV5-4	TRBJ1-1	.	ASSFVDNSEAF
TRBV29-1	TRBJ1-5	.	SVEAGGDQPQH
TRBV7-9	TRBJ1-5	.	ASSDSRRPDQPQH
TRBV6-1	TRBJ2-5	TRBD2	ASSTVAGGPETQY
TRBV28	TRBJ2-1	TRBD2	ASSTSGSAREQF
TRBV10-3	TRBJ2-3	.	AISGSADTQY
TRBV25-1	TRBJ1-4	TRBD1	ASSELGTGHWYEKLF
TRBV15	TRBJ1-4	TRBD1	ATSTRRQGNNEKLF
TRBV30	TRBJ1-3	.	AWSARRTGLSGNTIY
TRBV28	TRBJ1-6	TRBD1	AIRSWDSNSPLH
TRBV5-1	TRBJ2-1	TRBD2	ASSFLADDNEQF
TRBV5-4	TRBJ1-2	TRBD1	ASSSPDRGNYGYT
TRBV4-1	TRBJ2-7	.	ASSQGPAIPSRDEQY
TRBV29-1	TRBJ2-7	TRBD1	SVGTGQSYEQY
TRBV18	TRBJ2-1	.	ASSPSSGYNEQF
TRBV15	TRBJ2-5	.	ATSRVSETQY
TRBV5-1	TRBJ1-5	.	ASSLVPGGNQPQH
TRBV9	TRBJ2-2	.	ASSGTDPNTGELF
TRBV30	TRBJ1-2	TRBD1	AWISGQGVRGYT
TRBV10-3	TRBJ2-1	TRBD2	AIQRDLSYNEQF
TRBV28	TRBJ2-2	TRBD2	ASAPLAGRTGELF
TRBV23-1	TRBJ2-1	.	ASSQSREQF
TRBV28	TRBJ2-2	.	ASRGQLATGELF
TRBV6-5	TRBJ1-3	.	ASSYSTGSGNTIY
TRBV4-3	TRBJ2-2	.	ASSQDFGGATGELF
TRBV11-3	TRBJ2-1	TRBD1	ASSLEGDSNEQF
TRBV28	TRBJ2-7	.	ASSLARQTWGQY
TRBV15	TRBJ1-5	TRBD1	ATSRGQGNQPQH
TRBV21-1	TRBJ1-1	.	ASSSKGRGGDEAF
TRBV6-4	TRBJ2-3	TRBD1	ASREDRDTDTQY